These T cell receptor beta chains were read from a single sample in a study of T-cell memory formation after mild COVID-19. TCRdb used MiXCR to reprocess the 5' RACE reads, holding one entry per CDR3 protein. The sample holds about 180,000 distinct CDR3 sequences, roughly 18% seen once. What was sequenced was PBMCs or a T cell subset sorted from them (not recorded which). The receptors derive from a man aged 18-30 years who had mild COVID-19 (a few samples of this study predate the infection). Cell type and time point are not known. The CDR3 runs from the conserved cysteine through the conserved F or W. Fields, in order: D gene, V gene, clone size, J gene, CDR3 protein, CDR3 DNA. The D gene is left open where the match is weak. Not all rows give a size; the values are once, few, many and, for expanded clones, a class.

>TRBD2|TRBV7-2|many|TRBJ2-7
CASSSPGLAGTNSYEQYF
TGTGCCAGCAGCTCGCCGGGACTAGCGGGGACGAACTCCTACGAGCAGTACTTC
>-|TRBV4-1|-|TRBJ1-5
CASSQVGRGKSNQPQHF
TGCGCCAGCAGCCAAGTTGGGAGAGGGAAGAGTAATCAGCCCCAGCATTTT
>-|TRBV5-6|-|TRBJ2-6
CASSLGTSGANVLTF
TGTGCCAGCAGCTTGGGGACCTCTGGGGCCAACGTCCTGACTTTC
>-|TRBV10-3|few|TRBJ2-3
CAISDTDTQYF
TGTGCCATCAGTGACACAGATACGCAGTATTTT
>-|TRBV9|-|TRBJ2-5
CASSVEVTQETQYF
TGTGCCAGCAGCGTAGAGGTCACGCAAGAGACCCAGTACTTC
>-|TRBV9|many|TRBJ2-2
CASTRENTGELFF
TGTGCCAGCACCCGGGAGAACACCGGGGAGCTGTTTTTT
>TRBD2|TRBV7-2|-|TRBJ2-5
CASSWTSGGPGTQYF
TGTGCCAGCAGCTGGACTAGCGGGGGCCCAGGGACCCAGTACTTC
>-|TRBV29-1|few|TRBJ2-1
CSVQARHSSYNEQFF
TGCAGCGTTCAGGCTAGGCATAGCTCCTACAATGAGCAGTTCTTC
>-|TRBV6-5|few|TRBJ1-4
CASSSYQANEKLFF
TGTGCCAGCAGTTCCTATCAGGCGAATGAAAAACTGTTTTTT
>-|TRBV9|-|TRBJ2-1
CASSVTPRDSYNEQFF
TGTGCCAGCAGCGTAACCCCAAGGGACTCCTACAATGAGCAGTTCTTC
>-|TRBV15|few|TRBJ1-2
CATSVGTNYGYTF
TGTGCCACCAGCGTTGGGACCAACTATGGCTACACCTTC
>-|TRBV9|-|TRBJ1-5
CASARESNQPQHF
TGTGCCAGCGCCCGGGAGAGCAATCAGCCCCAGCATTTT
>-|TRBV2|-|TRBJ2-3
CASSKTDTQYF
TGTGCCAGCAGCAAAACAGATACGCAGTATTTT
>-|TRBV7-2|few|TRBJ1-5
CASSLIEDSNQPQHF
TGTGCCAGCAGCTTAATCGAGGACAGCAATCAGCCCCAGCATTTT
>TRBD2|TRBV5-1|-|TRBJ2-1
CASSLTRLRGEDEQFF
TGCGCCAGCAGCCTAACCCGCTTGCGGGGGGAAGATGAGCAGTTCTTC
>TRBD2|TRBV7-2|-|TRBJ2-1
CASSNWGGGGDEQFF
TGTGCCAGCAGCAACTGGGGTGGCGGGGGAGATGAGCAGTTCTTC
>-|TRBV5-1|many|TRBJ2-3
CASSLRRISTDTQYF
TGCGCCAGCAGCTTGCGACGAATTAGCACAGATACGCAGTATTTT
>-|TRBV7-3|-|TRBJ2-3
CASSAGSRDTQYF
TGTGCCAGCAGCGCGGGATCTCGCGATACGCAGTATTTT
>TRBD2|TRBV5-1|many|TRBJ2-3
CASSLQRGRTDTQYF
TGCGCCAGCAGCTTGCAGCGGGGGCGCACAGATACGCAGTATTTT